The 16 T cell receptor beta chains listed next were all sequenced from one sample in a study of cytomegalovirus exposure and HLA in healthy donors. The PCR employed 60 Vbeta primers together with 13 Jbeta primers. The table came from immunoSEQ multiplex PCR; TCRdb's copy has only in-frame clones and leaves some out. This sample yields about 110,000 clones, of which more than 65% are seen a single time; around an eighth belongs to the top ten. The source material was PBMCs. These receptors all come from a man aged 25-45 years in good health and CMV-seropositive.

The chain is built from TRBV9 and TRBJ2-5; tentative D call: TRBD2 (6 bases). Trimming pared 2 bases from V and 3 bases from J, leaving 14 bases between. CDR1 and CDR2 from the germline V gene are SGDLS and YYNGEE. The CDR3 is 15 amino acids. The CDR3 loop reads CASSVGGRGEETQYF. Here the CDR3 DNA reads TGTGCCAGCAGCGTGGGGGGTCGTGGGGAAGAGACCCAGTACTTC.

The CDR3 DNA is TGTGCCAGCAGTGCTAGCGGGGGGGCCCGTCGCACAGATACGCAGTATTTT. Amino acids: CASSASGGARRTDTQYF. This chain joins TRBV2 and TRBJ2-3; 12 nucleotides agree with TRBD2. From germline, CDR1 is SNHLY and CDR2 FYNNEI. The CDR3 length is 17 residues. The V segment lost 4 bases and the J segment 1 base; nucleotides outside the gene matches: 6. Filled out from reference TRBV2 and TRBJ2-3, the complete variable domain reads EPEVTQTPSHQVTQMGQEVILRCVPISNHLYFYWYRQILGQKVEFLVSFYNNEISEKSEIFDDQFSVERPDGSNFTLKIRSTKLEDSAMYFCASSASGGARRTDTQYFGPGTRLTVL.

V is TRBV10-1 and J is TRBJ2-1; 10 bases match TRBD2. The length of the CDR3 is 13 residues. CDR1 and CDR2 (germline): WNHNN, SYGVQD (reference sequence). V was pared by 3 bases and J by 13 bases, with 6 bases of the junction left unmatched. CDR3 amino acids: CASSDQAGGFQFF. In nucleotides, the CDR3 is TGCGCCAGCAGTGATCAAGCGGGGGGGTTCCAGTTCTTC.

As to this clone: Sequence at one end of the junction differs from germline and may be a read error. The chain joins TRBV5-1 to TRBJ2-3; TRBD1 is a possible D gene (5 bases). This CDR3 is 13 amino acids long. In germline, CDR1 is SGHRS, CDR2 YFSETQ. In DNA, the CDR3 is TGCGCCAGCAGCCCCCAAGGCAGGGATATGCAGTATTTT. Translated, it gives CASSPQGRDMQYF.

This clone has a handful of counts. The rearrangement uses TRBV9 and TRBJ2-3, with TRBD1 identical over 7 bases. Germline CDR1 and CDR2: SGDLS and YYNGEE. The CDR3 spans 18 residues. J gave up 0 bases and V 4 bases, and 14 bases lay outside the gene matches. DNA for the CDR3: TGTGCCAGCAGCTTACGACCCGGGACAGTCACTAGCACAGATACGCAGTATTTT. Translating gives CASSLRPGTVTSTDTQYF. Combining the CDR3 with reference TRBV9 and TRBJ2-3 gives the whole variable domain DSGVTQTPKHLITATGQRVTLRCSPRSGDLSVYWYQQSLDQGLQFLIQYYNGEERAKGNILERFSAQQFPDLHSELNLSSLELGDSALYFCASSLRPGTVTSTDTQYFGPGTRLTVL.

In its sample, this clone was seen once. Written as DNA, the CDR3 is TGTGCCAGCTCACCACCGGGAAGGGGCGGTAACTATGGCTACACCTTC. It specifies CASSPPGRGGNYGYTF. The chain has TRBV18 and TRBJ1-2; D might be TRBD1 (5 bases). This CDR3 has 16 amino acids. V was pared by 0 bases and J by 1 base, with 12 bases between. Germline loops: CDR1 KGHSH, CDR2 LQKENI.

The chain couples TRBV27 to TRBJ2-7, with D possibly being TRBD1 (6 bases). There are 13 residues in the CDR3. V was cut by 4 bases and J by 3 bases, with 10 bases left in between. Per germline, CDR1 MNHEY and CDR2 SMNVEV (reference sequence). In nucleotides, the CDR3 is TGTGCCAGCAGTTCACGGACAGACTACGAGCAGTACTTC. Amino acid sequence: CASSSRTDYEQYF.

This rearrangement joins TRBV7-9 to TRBJ2-7, with D unclear. The V and J ends lost 5 bases and 3 bases respectively, with 8 bases between them. Germline V gene data show CDR1 as SEHNR and CDR2 as FQNEAQ (reference sequence). The CDR3 loop spans 12 amino acids. The DNA for the CDR3 is TGTGCCAGCAGCCCCGAGGACTACGAGCAGTACTTC. It specifies CASSPEDYEQYF.

This clone was counted a few times. The rearrangement uses TRBV7-9 and TRBJ2-3, with D uncertain. Per the germline V gene, CDR1 is SEHNR and CDR2 is FQNEAQ (reference sequence). The V and J ends lost 7 bases and 2 bases respectively, with 10 bases between them. This CDR3 is built from 13 residues. The CDR3 sequence: CASTHRTTDTQYF. DNA of the CDR3: TGTGCCAGCACACACCGAACCACAGATACGCAGTATTTT.

The chain carries TRBV2 and TRBJ2-1; TRBD2 matches 7 bases. V lost 8 bases, J lost 3 bases, and 7 bases stayed unmatched. The CDR3 has 14 residues. The V gene's germline CDR1 is SNHLY and CDR2 FYNNEI. The CDR3 DNA reads TGTGCCAGCCTAGCAAGCGGGGTCTACAATGAGCAGTTCTTC. Its translation is CASLASGVYNEQFF.

This clone was seen a few times. This chain links TRBV10-3 with TRBJ1-2; D is unclear. CDR3 length: 13 residues. Germline-derived CDR1 and CDR2 are ENHRY and SYGVKD. Deletions cut 5 bases from V and 2 bases from J, with 9 bases between. The CDR3 coding sequence is TGTGCCATCAGTCCGTCGGGAAACTATGGCTACACCTTC. As protein: CAISPSGNYGYTF.

V usage is TRBV7-9 and J usage is TRBJ2-3; the match to TRBD1 covers 8 bases. Germline loops: CDR1 SEHNR, CDR2 FQNEAQ (reference sequence). V dropped 0 bases and J dropped 5; count of bases not matched to a gene: 7. The CDR3 contains 16 residues. CDR3 nucleotides: TGTGCCAGCAGCTTAGCGCCGGCAGGGGGCAAAGATACGCAGTATTTT. Protein product: CASSLAPAGGKDTQYF.

V gene TRBV9 combines with J gene TRBJ1-2, with 7 nucleotides matching TRBD1. Germline V lookup: CDR1 SGDLS, CDR2 YYNGEE. The length of the CDR3 is 14 residues. The J segment lost 1 base and the V segment lost 4 bases, leaving 4 bases of the junction unmatched. The CDR3: CASSPQGDNYGYTF. For the CDR3, the DNA is TGTGCCAGCAGCCCCCAGGGGGATAACTATGGCTACACCTTC.

The chain has TRBV19 and TRBJ1-6; D remains ambiguous. V lost 6 bases to trimming and J lost 0 bases, with 18 bases between them. This CDR3 is built from 18 residues. From germline, CDR1 is LNHDA and CDR2 SQIVND (reference sequence). DNA for the CDR3: TGTGCCAGTAGCCCCGGGAGCTGGACTAGCTCCTATAATTCACCCCTCCACTTT. This sequence encodes CASSPGSWTSSYNSPLHF. Looking up the rest from reference TRBV19 and TRBJ1-6 gives the full variable domain: DGGITQSPKYLFRKEGQNVTLSCEQNLNHDAMYWYRQDPGQGLRLIYYSQIVNDFQKGDIAEGYSVSREKKESFPLTVTSAQKNPTAFYLCASSPGSWTSSYNSPLHFGNGTRLTVT.

The chain is built from TRBV19 and TRBJ1-5, with D possibly TRBD1 on 6 matching bases. CDR3 length: 14 amino acids. Germline V gives CDR1 LNHDA, CDR2 SQIVND (reference sequence). The V gene lost 10 bases and the J gene lost 1 base, with 14 bases spanning the gap. The CDR3 nucleotides are TGTGCCACCCTGGGGGGGCTGAGCAATCAGCCCCAGCATTTT. Protein: CATLGGLSNQPQHF.

The chain uses TRBV28 and TRBJ2-2; D is uncertain. Trimming pared 8 bases from V and 8 bases from J, leaving 12 bases between. The CDR3 has 12 amino acids. Germline V gene lookup returns CDR1 MDHEN and CDR2 SYDVKM. The CDR3 sequence is CASRVNGGELFF. The CDR3 DNA is TGTGCCAGCCGGGTTAATGGGGGGGAGCTGTTTTTT.